The next 2 T cell receptor beta chains were all read from a single sample in a study of shared clonotypes between healthy human individuals. Sequencing was performed with immunoSEQ multiplex PCR; in TCRdb, only in-frame clones are kept and a portion is missing. The sample consists of around 2.5 million clones, roughly 93% of them appearing once. Sequenced: naive CD4+ T cells from PBMCs. As to subset: CD45RA+ positively selected. The origin of the receptors is a man aged 18 to 35 in good health. Some clones in this sample may be carry-over from other donors' samples.

As for this clone: Other DNA sequences from this sample encode an identical CDR3 as well. The chain uses TRBV28 and TRBJ1-5; no clear D gene. Germline V gives CDR1 MDHEN, CDR2 SYDVKM. The CDR3 loop spans 12 amino acids. The V gene lost 7 bases and the J gene lost 5 bases, with 9 bases spanning the gap. CDR3 amino acids: CASTRGYQPQHF. The CDR3 nucleotides read TGTGCCAGCACTCGAGGCTATCAGCCCCAGCATTTT.

The chain carries TRBV6-5 and TRBJ2-4; D is unresolved. The V end lost 6 bases, the J end lost 7 bases, and 13 bases lay between the germline ends. CDR1 and CDR2 from the germline V gene are MNHEY and SVGAGI. This CDR3 has 13 amino acids. The CDR3 loop reads CASSPPAENIQYF. The CDR3 DNA reads TGTGCCAGCAGCCCGCCGGCGGAGAACATTCAGTACTTC.